These 5 T cell receptor beta chains were sequenced from one sample in a study of blood T cells in healthy people across ages (dated by TCRdb to about 2015). The method behind the library was 5' RACE. The data were produced on an Illumina HiSeq 2500. A second about 7 to 11 cycle PCR used a sample-barcoded 5' primer and a J-beta primer mix. TCRdb redid the processing of the public reads, applying fastp at Q25 and MiXCR, and retained in-frame beta chains. CDR3 protein sequences are deduplicated, and each keeps its most common genes and DNA. Counted in this sample were 1,300,000 or so distinct CDR3 sequences; roughly 60% of them appeared once. 5.5% to 8% of the sample is taken by the ten largest. Source material: blood. The receptor source for this set is a man aged 18 to 29 in good health.

This clonotype was observed a few times. The chain is built from TRBV29-1 and TRBJ2-5; a weak D match, TRBD2 (5 bases). V dropped 4 bases and J dropped 1 base, with 10 bases sitting between them. The CDR3 has 13 residues. CDR1 is SQVTM and CDR2 is ANQGSEA in the germline V gene. This CDR3 is CSVGLRAQETQYF. The DNA for the CDR3 is TGCAGCGTTGGGCTGAGGGCCCAAGAGACCCAGTACTTC.

This clonotype was detected a few times. The chain carries TRBV5-6 and TRBJ2-6; D is possibly TRBD1 (6 bases). The CDR3 runs 18 residues. Per the germline V gene, CDR1 is SGHDT and CDR2 is YYEEEE. The V and J ends lost 2 bases and 1 base respectively, with 16 bases between them. CDR3 nucleotide sequence: TGTGCCAGCAGCTTACAGGGTCTAATTCAGTCTGGGGCCAACGTCCTGACTTTC. This gives the protein CASSLQGLIQSGANVLTF.

V gene TRBV20-1 combines with J gene TRBJ2-3; no clear D gene. Trimming took 3 bases from V and 4 from J, leaving 17 bases between them. CDR3 size: 15 residues. Germline values: CDR1 DFQATT, CDR2 SNEGSKA (reference sequence). For the CDR3, the DNA is TGCAGTGCTAGTCCCGTCCACATTGAGGCAGATACGCAGTATTTT. The encoded protein is CSASPVHIEADTQYF.

This clonotype was picked up a small number of times. The rearrangement uses TRBV25-1 and TRBJ1-1, with no clear D. V was cut by 10 bases and J by 1 base, with 10 bases left in between. This CDR3 comprises 12 residues. CDR1 is MGHDK and CDR2 is SYGVNS in the germline V gene. The CDR3 loop reads CATEASNTEAFF. The DNA of the CDR3 is TGTGCCACTGAAGCTTCGAACACTGAAGCTTTCTTT.

The CDR3 protein is CASSYGAGDTEAFF. Here the CDR3 DNA reads TGTGCCAGCAGTTACGGGGCTGGGGACACTGAAGCTTTCTTT. This chain connects TRBV6-5 to TRBJ1-1; D may be TRBD1 (5 bases). Germline loops: CDR1 MNHEY, CDR2 SVGAGI. Between the trimmed V and J ends, which lost 2 bases and 3 bases, there was a span of 10 bases. CDR3 length: 14 residues.